This paragraph reports one T cell receptor (beta chain). The antigen is undetermined. The time point: newly diagnosed, previously untreated cHL patient sample. Magnetic negative selection purified CD4+ T cells from thawed PBMCs. This sample stems from a study of PD-1 blockade in classical Hodgkin lymphoma. Data came from immunoSEQ multiplex PCR; TCRdb stores just in-frame clones and leaves some out. In the table there are 25,000 to 35,000 clones, about 88% of which are singletons. General study results and limits: No one has yet defined what causes the repertoire differences, which may be disease activity or prior therapy. As was reported, newly diagnosed patients showed lower baseline TCR diversity than healthy donors did.

Germline-derived CDR1 and CDR2 are SGHTA and FQGTGA. The CDR3 runs 18 residues. Trimming took off 1 base at V and 6 bases at J, with 21 bases between the two ends. The receptor was derived from a human donor with classical Hodgkin lymphoma. The sample consisted of CD4+ T cells from blood. The J gene is TRBJ2-2, the V gene TRBV7-3; the D is unclear. The CDR3 nucleotides read TGTGCCAGCAGCTTAAGCCCCCCGGTTCGCGTAGTCCCCGGGGAGCTGTTTTTT. Amino acids: CASSLSPPVRVVPGELFF.